The clone carrying this T cell receptor beta chain came up a few times. Antigen unknown. This entry belongs to a study of beta chain features in type 1 diabetes. Looking at the study overall: Examination covered 100 million to 140 million sorted cells spanning all samples.

Study outcomes and limitations: A greater similarity of naive, central memory and Treg TCRB repertoires was seen among patients than among healthy donors. Shortening that was moderate but significant affected the TCRB CDR3s of Type 1 diabetes patients in all four CD4+ subsets.

cDNA synthesis used the whole RNA isolate, giving expressed TCRB sequences. Produced via immunoSEQ multiplex PCR; TCRdb's table is partial and in-frame only. The table records some 150,000 clones, approximately 9.1% of them present only once. Approximately 0.11 L of blood, on average, came from one heparinised draw per donor. Sorting that relied on CD45RO/CCR7/CD25/CD127/CD95/CD27 yielded CD4+ naive, central memory, regulatory and stem cell-like memory cells. Sequenced input: central memory CD4+ T cells from blood. The clonotype originates from a woman in her thirties with type 1 diabetes.

CDR3 sequence reads: CASSLSGLPGKLFF. CDR3 in DNA: TGTGCCAGCAGTTTATCTGGCCTACCCGGGAAACTGTTTTTT. This sequence joins TRBV27 and TRBJ1-4, with D hard to call. Trimming removed 0 bases from V and 11 bases from J, with 13 bases in between. Germline-derived CDR1 and CDR2 are MNHEY and SMNVEV (reference sequence). The CDR3 covers 14 residues.